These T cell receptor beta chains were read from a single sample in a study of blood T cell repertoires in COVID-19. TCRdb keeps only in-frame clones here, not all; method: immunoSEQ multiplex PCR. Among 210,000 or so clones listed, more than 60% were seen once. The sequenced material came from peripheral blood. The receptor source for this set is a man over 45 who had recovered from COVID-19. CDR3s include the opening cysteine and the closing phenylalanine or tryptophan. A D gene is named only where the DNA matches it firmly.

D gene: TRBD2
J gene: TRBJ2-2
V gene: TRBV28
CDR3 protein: CASSLGSGSIAGELFF

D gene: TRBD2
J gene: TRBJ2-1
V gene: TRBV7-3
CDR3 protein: CASSWVAGGNEQFF

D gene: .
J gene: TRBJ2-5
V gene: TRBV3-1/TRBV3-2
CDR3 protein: CASSQEQTTTQYF

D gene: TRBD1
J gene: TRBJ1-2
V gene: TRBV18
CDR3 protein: CASSPRIPGQGNYGYTF

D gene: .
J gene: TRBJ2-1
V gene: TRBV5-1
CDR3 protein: CASSHYAAYNEQFF

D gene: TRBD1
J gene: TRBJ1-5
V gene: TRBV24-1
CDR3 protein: CATSDDRGFGQPQHF

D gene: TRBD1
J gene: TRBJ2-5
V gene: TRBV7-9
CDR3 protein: CAGQVGETQYF

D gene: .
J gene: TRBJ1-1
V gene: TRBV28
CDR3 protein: CASSFLAVNTEAFF

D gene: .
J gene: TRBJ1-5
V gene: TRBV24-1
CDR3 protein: CATSVTGHNQPQHF

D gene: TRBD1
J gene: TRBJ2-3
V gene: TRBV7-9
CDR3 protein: CASSPLPGTASTDTQYF

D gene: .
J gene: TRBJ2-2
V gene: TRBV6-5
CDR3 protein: CASRAANTGELFF

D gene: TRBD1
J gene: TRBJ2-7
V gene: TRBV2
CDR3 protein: CASSDGDRVHEQYF

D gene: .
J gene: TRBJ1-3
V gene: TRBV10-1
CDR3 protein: CATGQSSGNTIYF